The clone carrying this TCR beta chain was seen once. Using immunoSEQ multiplex PCR, the repertoire was profiled, and TCRdb retains in-frame clones only, with some absent. Of approximately 64,000 clones listed, approximately 90% were seen once; the top ten hold around 10%. Participant age was roughly 18 to 95 years, and participants resided in fewer than 30 US areas. In Cohort 3, a recovered donor had either two negative PCRs, clearance, or symptom resolution. Germline V gene lookup returns CDR1 SGHAT and CDR2 FQNNGV. The V and J ends lost 3 bases and 7 bases respectively, with 21 bases between them. The CDR3 runs to 17 residues. This record belongs to a study of blood T cell repertoires in COVID-19.

Sequencing was done on a sample of PBMCs or T cells enriched from blood (not recorded which). The chain has TRBV11-2 and TRBJ2-2, with TRBD2 as a possible D gene (6 bases). The receptor comes from a woman in her thirties or forties who had recovered from COVID-19. The DNA for the CDR3 is TGTGCCAGCAGCTTCGGGGCGGGGCAGGGTGTAGTCGGGGAGCTGTTTTTT. Translation gives CASSFGAGQGVVGELFF.